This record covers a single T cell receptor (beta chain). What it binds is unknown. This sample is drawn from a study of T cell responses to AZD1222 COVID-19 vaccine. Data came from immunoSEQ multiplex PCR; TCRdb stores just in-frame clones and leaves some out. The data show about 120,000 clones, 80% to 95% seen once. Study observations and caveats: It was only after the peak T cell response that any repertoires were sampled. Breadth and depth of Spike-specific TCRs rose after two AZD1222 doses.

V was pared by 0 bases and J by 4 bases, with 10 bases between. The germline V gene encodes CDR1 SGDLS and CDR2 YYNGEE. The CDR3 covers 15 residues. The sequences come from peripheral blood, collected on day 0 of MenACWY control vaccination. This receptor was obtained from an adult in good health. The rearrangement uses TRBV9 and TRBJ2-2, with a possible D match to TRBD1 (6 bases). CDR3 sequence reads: CASSVEQGGTGELFF. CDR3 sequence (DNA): TGTGCCAGCAGCGTAGAACAGGGTGGCACCGGGGAGCTGTTTTTT. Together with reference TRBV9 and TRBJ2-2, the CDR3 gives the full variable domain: DSGVTQTPKHLITATGQRVTLRCSPRSGDLSVYWYQQSLDQGLQFLIQYYNGEERAKGNILERFSAQQFPDLHSELNLSSLELGDSALYFCASSVEQGGTGELFFGEGSRLTVL.